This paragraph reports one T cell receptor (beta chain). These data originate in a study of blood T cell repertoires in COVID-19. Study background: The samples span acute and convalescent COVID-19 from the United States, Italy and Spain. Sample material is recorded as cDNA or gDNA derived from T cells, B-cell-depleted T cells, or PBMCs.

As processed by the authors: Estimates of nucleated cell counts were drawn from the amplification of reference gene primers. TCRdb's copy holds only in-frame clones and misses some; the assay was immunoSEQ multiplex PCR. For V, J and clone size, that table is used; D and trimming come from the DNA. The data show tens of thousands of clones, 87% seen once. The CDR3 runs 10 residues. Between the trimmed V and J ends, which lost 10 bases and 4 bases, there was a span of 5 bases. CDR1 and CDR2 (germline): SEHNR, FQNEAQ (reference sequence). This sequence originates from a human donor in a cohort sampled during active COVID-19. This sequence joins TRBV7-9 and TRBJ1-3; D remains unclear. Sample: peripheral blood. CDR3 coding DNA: TGTGCCAACCGGGGAAACACCATATATTTT. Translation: CANRGNTIYF.